This TCR beta chain was profiled in a study of T cells expressing NK-cell markers. TCRdb reworked the 5' RACE reads into one entry per CDR3 protein, no DNA. This repertoire includes about 550,000 distinct CDR3 sequences. The CDR3 is made up of 15 amino acids. Per the germline V gene, CDR1 is LGHDT and CDR2 is YNNKEL (reference sequence). What was sequenced was blood T cells: a sorted CD56 or NKG2C T cell subset, CD4+ or CD8+ T cells, or bulk PBMC T cells (not recorded which). The J gene is TRBJ2-5, the V gene TRBV3-1; lacking DNA, the TRBD2 call made by TCRdb goes unchecked. The origin of this receptor is a man between 18 and 29 years old in good health. CDR3 region: CASSQGTLAGETQYF.